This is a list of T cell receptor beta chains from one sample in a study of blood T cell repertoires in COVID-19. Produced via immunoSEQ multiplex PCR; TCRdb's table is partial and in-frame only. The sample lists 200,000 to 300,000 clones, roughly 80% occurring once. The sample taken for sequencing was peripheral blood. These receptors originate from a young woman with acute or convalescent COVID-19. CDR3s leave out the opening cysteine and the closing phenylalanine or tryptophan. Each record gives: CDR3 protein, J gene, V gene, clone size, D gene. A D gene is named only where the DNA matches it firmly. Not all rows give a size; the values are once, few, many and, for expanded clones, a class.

CDR3: ASRFTGTASPKHYGYT
J: TRBJ1-2
V: TRBV19
size: few
D: TRBD1

CDR3: SSRTGIGEAF
J: TRBJ1-1
V: TRBV29-1
size: -
D: TRBD1

CDR3: ASSSIRQVVAF
J: TRBJ1-1
V: TRBV11-2
size: -
D: -

CDR3: ASSQRTGGLYEQY
J: TRBJ2-7
V: TRBV6-5
size: few
D: TRBD1

CDR3: ASSPLTGLETQY
J: TRBJ2-5
V: TRBV7-9
size: -
D: -

CDR3: ASKPGAGDAEAF
J: TRBJ1-1
V: TRBV5-4
size: -
D: -

CDR3: ASRTTGAHSPLH
J: TRBJ1-6
V: TRBV6-5
size: -
D: -

CDR3: ASSQTSGSKHGELF
J: TRBJ2-2
V: TRBV18
size: -
D: TRBD2

CDR3: ASSLEGRGPDTQY
J: TRBJ2-3
V: TRBV7-2
size: once
D: -

CDR3: ASSLMYSGTGRTEAF
J: TRBJ1-1
V: TRBV11-2
size: -
D: TRBD1

CDR3: ASSYGTGGLSSYNEQF
J: TRBJ2-1
V: TRBV6-2/TRBV6-3
size: -
D: TRBD1

CDR3: ASSELAGGYNEQF
J: TRBJ2-1
V: TRBV6-1
size: -
D: TRBD2